This T cell receptor beta chain appears in the sequencing data of a study of cytomegalovirus exposure and HLA in healthy donors. Study details: Most donors, around 81% of 398 genotyped, fell in the Caucasian-associated ancestry cluster.

Study-level points and caveats: Reportedly, cytomegalovirus status was diagnosed with high sensitivity and specificity.

The PCR had 60 Vbeta and 13 Jbeta primers. Clones were sequenced by immunoSEQ multiplex PCR, and TCRdb holds only the in-frame ones, with some missing. Among more than 95,000 clones, under 80% were seen once, and the ten largest hold less than 4%. Healthy donors of bone marrow made up the group. This CDR3 is built from 18 residues. V lost 1 base and J lost 1; bases outside the gene matches: 10. CDR1 and CDR2 (germline): SGDLS, YYNGEE. As for this clone: Its antigen is undetermined.

The TCR was taken from a man aged 35 to 55 in good health and CMV-seropositive. The sample was PBMCs. The chain joins TRBV9 to TRBJ2-4; 8 positions agree with TRBD2. CDR3 DNA: TGTGCCAGCAGCGTACTAGCGGGTTTAAAAGTGGCCAAAAACATTCAGTACTTC. This codes for CASSVLAGLKVAKNIQYF.